What follows are 14 T cell receptor beta chains derived from one specimen sequenced in a study of T cell changes during pregnancy in multiple sclerosis. Clones were sequenced by immunoSEQ multiplex PCR, and TCRdb holds only the in-frame ones, with some missing. Of roughly 65,000 clones in the sample, 90% to 95% were seen once. The specimen comprised peripheral blood, sampled in the third trimester of pregnancy. These receptors all come from a female donor in good health, enrolled as a control in a pregnancy study.

The J gene is TRBJ1-6, the V gene TRBV25-1; possibly TRBD1 for D (6 bases). Looked up from germline, CDR1 is MGHDK and CDR2 is SYGVNS. CDR3 length: 16 amino acids. V lost 3 bases, J lost 0 bases, and 9 bases lay in between. This CDR3 reads CASSDGTSSYNSPLHF. As DNA, the CDR3 is TGTGCCAGCAGTGACGGGACAAGCTCCTATAATTCACCCCTCCACTTT.

The genes are TRBV5-6 and TRBJ1-2, with D unclear. This CDR3 contains 15 residues. The germline V and J ends were trimmed by 4 bases and 3 bases, with 16 bases remaining between them. Germline lookup yields CDR1 SGHDT and CDR2 YYEEEE. CDR3 coding DNA: TGTGCCAGCAGCCGCGCCGAGGGAGCTGACTATGGCTACACCTTC. Translation gives CASSRAEGADYGYTF. Complete variable domain (other parts from reference TRBV5-6 and TRBJ1-2): DAGVTQSPTHLIKTRGQQVTLRCSPKSGHDTVSWYQQALGQGPQFIFQYYEEEERQRGNFPDRFSGHQFPNYSSELNVNALLLGDSALYLCASSRAEGADYGYTFGSGTRLTVV.

V usage is TRBV30 and J usage is TRBJ1-3; D is unclear. V dropped 3 bases and J dropped 7 bases, with 7 bases sitting between them. Germline V gene lookup returns CDR1 GTSNPN and CDR2 SVGIG (reference sequence). This CDR3 contains 11 residues. CDR3 region: CAWRTENTIYF. The CDR3, as DNA: TGTGCCTGGAGAACGGAGAACACCATATATTTT.

V usage is TRBV7-9 and J usage is TRBJ2-7; D unresolved. Germline V gene sequence: CDR1 SEHNR, CDR2 FQNEAQ (reference sequence). The CDR3 loop spans 13 amino acids. V lost 6 bases, J lost 5 bases, and 14 bases lay in between. The CDR3 protein is CASSQYFQNEQYF. The CDR3 nucleotides are TGTGCCAGCAGTCAATATTTTCAGAACGAGCAGTACTTC.

The V call is TRBV6-5, the J call TRBJ1-1, with D unresolved. With 2 bases removed from V and 0 bases from J, the gap between germline ends came to 4 bases. The CDR3 runs 13 residues. Germline V lookup: CDR1 MNHEY, CDR2 SVGAGI. CDR3 sequence: CASSYEMNTEAFF. CDR3 nucleotide sequence: TGTGCCAGCAGTTACGAGATGAACACTGAAGCTTTCTTT.

The chain recombines TRBV5-8 with TRBJ2-3, with D perhaps matching TRBD2 (5 bases). Germline CDR1 reads SGHTS; CDR2 reads YDEGEE. The germline V and J ends were trimmed by 5 bases and 2 bases, with 12 bases remaining between them. This CDR3 comprises 14 residues. The CDR3 nucleotides read TGTGCCAGCAGTGCTTTGAGGGTCACAGATACGCAGTATTTT. Protein sequence: CASSALRVTDTQYF.

The J gene is TRBJ2-5, the V gene TRBV2; TRBD2 matches at 9 bases. This CDR3 is built from 14 residues. J gave up 5 bases and V 6 bases, and 7 bases lay outside the gene matches. Germline V gene lookup returns CDR1 SNHLY and CDR2 FYNNEI. This CDR3 reads CASRLAGARETQYF. Written as DNA, the CDR3 is TGTGCCAGCAGATTAGCGGGGGCCCGGGAGACCCAGTACTTC.

J is TRBJ2-4 and V is TRBV29-1; 8 bases map to TRBD1. This CDR3 has 13 amino acids. V shed 6 bases, J shed 6 bases, and the junction held 7 bases outside the gene matches. In germline, CDR1 is SQVTM, CDR2 ANQGSEA. The chain's CDR3 is CSVDGTGGNIQYF. The DNA of the CDR3 is TGCAGCGTGGACGGGACAGGAGGAAACATTCAGTACTTC.

The chain has TRBV11-2 and TRBJ2-6; D might be TRBD1 (6 bases). With 8 bases removed from V and 5 bases from J, the gap between germline ends came to 16 bases. CDR1 SGHAT and CDR2 FQNNGV come from the germline V gene. The CDR3 is made up of 15 amino acids. The CDR3 DNA reads TGTGCCAGCCCTACCCAGGGGCCGCGGGCCAACGTCCTGACTTTC. Protein product: CASPTQGPRANVLTF.

The V call is TRBV12-5, the J call TRBJ2-7, with 7 bases matching TRBD1. The length of the CDR3 is 13 residues. The V gene end was trimmed by 5 bases and the J gene end by 2 bases; junction bases not matched to a gene: 3. In germline, CDR1 is LGHNT, CDR2 FRNRAP. CDR3 region: CASGRDSTYEQYF. CDR3 nucleotide sequence: TGTGCTAGTGGTCGGGACAGTACCTACGAGCAGTACTTC.

This sequence joins TRBV14 and TRBJ1-4, with D perhaps TRBD1 (5 bases). The CDR3 sequence is 16 residues long. Germline CDR1 SGHDN, CDR2 FVKESK. The V end lost 4 bases, the J end lost 0 bases, and 12 bases lay between the germline ends. The CDR3 loop is CASSLRQSPTNEKLFF. The CDR3 region has the DNA TGTGCCAGCAGCCTTAGACAGTCGCCAACTAATGAAAAACTGTTTTTT.

The CDR3 region is CASSISNYGYTF. In DNA, the CDR3 is TGTGCCAGTAGTATCTCTAACTATGGCTACACCTTC. This chain connects TRBV19 to TRBJ1-2; D unresolved. Germline V gene data show CDR1 as LNHDA and CDR2 as SQIVND (reference sequence). Trimming left V 3 bases short and J 0 bases short, with 2 bases between. This CDR3 contains 12 residues.

The genes are TRBV15 and TRBJ1-1; D is uncertain. The V gene's germline CDR1 is LNHNV and CDR2 YYDKDF (reference sequence). V was clipped by 5 bases and J by 3 bases, with 22 bases between them. The CDR3 totals 17 residues. CDR3 protein: CATSRQDRTAAYTEAFF. CDR3 nucleotides: TGTGCCACCAGCCGTCAAGACCGAACAGCGGCTTACACTGAAGCTTTCTTT.

The J gene is TRBJ1-2, the V gene TRBV6-5; the match to TRBD1 covers 7 bases. The trim removed 6 bases at V and 3 bases at J, leaving 4 bases unmatched. CDR1 and CDR2 (germline): MNHEY, SVGAGI. This CDR3 is built from 13 residues. The CDR3 sequence is CASSQQGHYGYTF. In DNA form, the CDR3 reads TGTGCCAGCAGCCAACAGGGGCACTATGGCTACACCTTC.